Listed here are 27 T cell receptor beta chains from one sample, sequenced in a study of blood T cells in healthy people across ages. A sample-barcoded 5' primer and a J-beta primer mix were used in a second PCR of roughly 6 to 11 cycles. TCRdb called the 5' RACE reads again in MiXCR, with one record for every CDR3 protein. The profile covers 1 million or so distinct CDR3 sequences, with over 35% appearing a single time and around 18% taken by the ten largest. The sequenced sample was blood. Every receptor here comes from a woman aged 60 to 75 in good health.

V gene TRBV18 combines with J gene TRBJ1-2; D gene unclear. The CDR3 length is 13 residues. The germline V gene has CDR1 KGHSH and CDR2 LQKENI. Trimming left V 3 bases short and J 4 bases short, with 9 bases between. CDR3 protein: CASSPIDTYGYTF. The DNA of the CDR3 is TGTGCCAGCTCACCTATCGACACCTATGGCTACACCTTC.

This clonotype has a handful of counts. The V and J genes are TRBV7-9 and TRBJ2-4; TRBD1 matches at 7 bases. Trimming cost V 5 bases and J 4 bases; bases outside gene matches: 5. CDR3 length: 14 residues. CDR1 and CDR2 (germline): SEHNR, FQNEAQ (reference sequence). The CDR3 protein is CASSPPDRKNIQYF. In DNA form, the CDR3 reads TGTGCCAGCAGCCCCCCGGACAGGAAAAACATTCAGTACTTC.

V usage is TRBV20-1 and J usage is TRBJ2-5, with 7 bases identical to TRBD2. Germline values: CDR1 DFQATT, CDR2 SNEGSKA (reference sequence). The CDR3 has 14 amino acids. Germline trimming cut 0 bases from V and 5 bases from J; bases unmatched to any gene: 6. CDR3: CSARDGGGGETQYF. Written as DNA, the CDR3 is TGCAGTGCTAGAGATGGGGGGGGAGGGGAGACCCAGTACTTC.

V usage is TRBV20-1 and J usage is TRBJ1-3; the D is unclear. Between the trimmed V and J ends, which lost 5 bases and 2 bases, there was a span of 13 bases. CDR3 size: 14 residues. Germline CDR1 DFQATT, CDR2 SNEGSKA (reference sequence). The CDR3 sequence is CSAEVRGAGNTIYF. The CDR3 region has the DNA TGCAGTGCTGAGGTCCGCGGCGCTGGAAACACCATATATTTT.

This clonotype was counted a few times. The chain is built from TRBV20-1 and TRBJ2-5, with 9 positions matching TRBD1. V lost 6 bases and J lost 3; bases outside the gene matches: 8. Looked up from germline, CDR1 is DFQATT and CDR2 is SNEGSKA (reference sequence). The CDR3 loop spans 14 amino acids. The DNA for the CDR3 is TGCAGTGCGATGGGGACAGGGAGTAAAGAGACCCAGTACTTC. Encoded protein: CSAMGTGSKETQYF.

This clonotype was seen only a few times. The chain is built from TRBV20-1 and TRBJ1-6, with D tentatively TRBD1 (5 bases). The CDR3 covers 14 residues. The V gene lost 3 bases and the J gene lost 7 bases, with 13 bases spanning the gap. CDR1 and CDR2 from the germline V gene are DFQATT and SNEGSKA (reference sequence). The CDR3 sequence is CSARSGEGNSPLHF. The CDR3 DNA reads TGCAGTGCTAGGAGCGGGGAGGGGAATTCACCCCTCCACTTT.

The chain joins TRBV7-8 to TRBJ2-5; D is tentatively TRBD1 or TRBD2 (5 bases each). Germline V gene data show CDR1 as SGHVS and CDR2 as FQNEAQ. Trimming stripped 2 bases from V and 11 bases from J, with 18 bases between. The CDR3 contains 14 residues. CDR3 in amino acids: CASSLNRDPRKQYF. CDR3 sequence (DNA): TGTGCCAGCAGCTTAAATCGGGACCCTAGGAAGCAGTACTTC.

This chain joins TRBV15 and TRBJ2-7; weak D call: TRBD2 (6 bases). The V and J ends lost 3 bases and 4 bases respectively, with 22 bases between them. Germline V gives CDR1 LNHNV, CDR2 YYDKDF (reference sequence). The CDR3 runs to 17 residues. The CDR3 is CATSSDWVNIGGYEQYF. The CDR3 DNA reads as TGTGCCACCAGCAGTGATTGGGTCAACATCGGGGGATACGAGCAGTACTTC.

The rearrangement links TRBV20-1 to TRBJ2-7; a weak D match, TRBD2 (6 bases). CDR1 and CDR2 (germline): DFQATT, SNEGSKA (reference sequence). The V and J ends lost 2 bases and 0 bases respectively, with 11 bases between them. The CDR3 is 14 residues long. CDR3 amino acids: CSARPGGASYEQYF. As DNA, the CDR3 is TGCAGTGCTAGACCGGGCGGGGCCTCCTACGAGCAGTACTTC.

This clonotype was observed at least ten times. The chain's CDR3 is CASTLSTGTLNQPQHF. DNA of the CDR3: TGTGCCAGCACCTTAAGTACCGGGACACTAAATCAGCCCCAGCATTTT. The chain carries TRBV6-1 and TRBJ1-5; D might be TRBD1 (6 bases). Between the trimmed V and J ends, which lost 7 bases and 4 bases, there was a span of 20 bases. From germline, CDR1 is MNHNS and CDR2 SASEGT. The CDR3 consists of 16 residues.

Note on this clonotype: The junction does not match germline at one end; this may be a read error. The V and J genes are TRBV7-9 and TRBJ2-1; perhaps TRBD2 as D (6 bases). The CDR3 has 13 amino acids. Germline assignment: CDR1 SEHNR and CDR2 FQNEAQ (reference sequence). Written as DNA, the CDR3 is TGCGCCAGCAGCTTGGGAGGAATCAATGAGCAGTTCTTC. Translated: CASSLGGINEQFF.

This clonotype has a handful of counts. The chain carries TRBV5-1 and TRBJ2-1; 9 bases agree with TRBD2. Germline CDR1 SGHRS, CDR2 YFSETQ. The CDR3 length is 16 residues. Trimming at V came to 0 bases and at J to 6 bases, leaving 7 bases not matched to a gene. CDR3 sequence (DNA): TGCGCCAGCAGCTTGGGGGCCGGGACTAGCATCAATGAGCAGTTCTTC. Its protein product is CASSLGAGTSINEQFF.

The chain joins TRBV5-1 to TRBJ2-1, with unresolved D. Germline loops: CDR1 SGHRS, CDR2 YFSETQ. The CDR3 loop spans 13 amino acids. V shed 0 bases and J shed 12 bases, with 13 bases lying between them. CDR3 sequence reads: CASSLEVPLRQFF. In DNA, the CDR3 is TGCGCCAGCAGCTTGGAGGTCCCCTTACGGCAGTTCTTC.

The table lists this clonotype with many counts. The chain links TRBV12-3 or TRBV12-4 to TRBJ2-7, with TRBD2 matching 15 bases. The CDR3 sequence is 18 residues long. J was trimmed by 1 base and V by 5 bases; bases with no gene match: 9. CDR3 in DNA: TGTGCCAGCAGTAAACCCGGGACTAGCGGGAGGCAGTCCTACGAGCAGTACTTC. It yields the protein CASSKPGTSGRQSYEQYF.

CDR3 loop: CATKGSYNSPLHF. The CDR3 nucleotides read TGTGCCACCAAGGGCTCCTATAATTCACCCCTCCACTTT. The genes are TRBV15 and TRBJ1-6; no reliable D call. Per germline, CDR1 LNHNV and CDR2 YYDKDF (reference sequence). V lost 7 bases and J lost 0, with 4 bases in between. The CDR3 contains 13 residues.

A few counts support this clonotype. This chain links TRBV10-3 with TRBJ2-1; 9 bases are shared with TRBD2. Germline V gene sequence: CDR1 ENHRY, CDR2 SYGVKD. The CDR3 extends over 15 amino acids. J lost 2 bases, V lost 4 bases, and 3 bases had no gene match. This CDR3 reads CAISGLAEAYNEQFF. Written as DNA, the CDR3 is TGTGCCATCAGTGGACTAGCGGAAGCCTACAATGAGCAGTTCTTC.

The sample holds many counts of this clonotype. The chain has TRBV9 and TRBJ2-1, with 7 nucleotides matching TRBD1. V lost 7 bases and J lost 9; bases outside the gene matches: 10. CDR1 is SGDLS, CDR2 YYNGEE, per germline. This CDR3 has 13 amino acids. This CDR3 reads CASDRQGAGEQFF. CDR3 DNA sequence: TGTGCCAGCGACCGACAGGGAGCTGGTGAGCAGTTCTTC.

This clonotype has just one count. The gene calls are TRBV10-1 and TRBJ2-5; tentative D call: TRBD2 (5 bases). Germline assignment: CDR1 WNHNN and CDR2 SYGVQD (reference sequence). This CDR3 is built from 13 residues. Trimming took off 2 bases at V and 5 bases at J, with 9 bases between the two ends. The CDR3 region is CASSEEPGETQYF. The CDR3 DNA sequence: TGCGCCAGCAGTGAGGAACCGGGGGAGACCCAGTACTTC.

The chain uses TRBV20-1 and TRBJ2-7, with D possibly being TRBD2 (5 bases). V gave up 0 bases and J gave up 3 bases, with 15 bases separating them. Germline V gene sequence: CDR1 DFQATT, CDR2 SNEGSKA (reference sequence). The CDR3 contains 15 residues. The CDR3 region is CSARDPGSYLYEQYF. The CDR3 region has the DNA TGCAGTGCTAGAGACCCGGGATCCTACCTCTACGAGCAGTACTTC.

This chain uses TRBV20-1 with TRBJ2-1, with 8 nucleotides matching TRBD2. The CDR3 is made up of 15 amino acids. V shed 5 bases and J 4 bases; nucleotides not matched to a gene: 10. Germline loops: CDR1 DFQATT, CDR2 SNEGSKA (reference sequence). For the CDR3, the DNA is TGCAGTGCTTCGGAGGTGACTAGCGTATACAATGAGCAGTTCTTC. Protein product: CSASEVTSVYNEQFF.

The chain uses TRBV7-9 and TRBJ1-2; no clear D. The CDR3 loop spans 15 amino acids. CDR1 is SEHNR, CDR2 FQNEAQ, per germline (reference sequence). Trimming took off 8 bases at V and 7 bases at J, with 23 bases between the two ends. CDR3 nucleotide sequence: TGTGCCAGCCGGGCCAGGATGGAGACTTCGGCTGGCTACACCTTC. Residues: CASRARMETSAGYTF.

This clonotype was counted between two and nine times. The chain uses TRBV2 and TRBJ2-1, with D unresolved. CDR1 is SNHLY and CDR2 is FYNNEI in the germline V gene. This CDR3 region has 15 residues. Trimming cost V 5 bases and J 10 bases, with 21 bases left between them. CDR3 in DNA: TGTGCCAGCAGTCCGAACCTGGACGTTGGGAAGGAGCAGTTCTTC. This encodes CASSPNLDVGKEQFF.

This clonotype was seen only a few times. The CDR3 DNA sequence: TGTGCCAGCAGCGTAGCTGGCAGGGTACAAGAGACCCAGTACTTC. This sequence encodes CASSVAGRVQETQYF. This chain links TRBV9 with TRBJ2-5; TRBD1 might be the D (5 bases). V lost 0 bases and J 2 bases, leaving 11 bases between the germline ends. This CDR3 region has 15 residues. CDR1 is SGDLS and CDR2 is YYNGEE in the germline V gene. Full variable domain (missing parts from reference TRBV9 and TRBJ2-5): DSGVTQTPKHLITATGQRVTLRCSPRSGDLSVYWYQQSLDQGLQFLIQYYNGEERAKGNILERFSAQQFPDLHSELNLSSLELGDSALYFCASSVAGRVQETQYFGPGTRLLVL.

The chain carries TRBV27 and TRBJ1-1; D unresolved. With 2 bases removed from V and 1 base from J, the gap between germline ends came to 11 bases. Germline V lookup: CDR1 MNHEY, CDR2 SMNVEV (reference sequence). The CDR3 runs to 15 residues. The CDR3 region is CASSLRLTANTEAFF. The CDR3 DNA follows: TGTGCCAGCAGTTTACGCCTCACCGCGAACACTGAAGCTTTCTTT.

This clonotype was recorded once. The genes are TRBV27 and TRBJ2-3; a weak D match, TRBD2 (5 bases). V shed 7 bases and J shed 2 bases, with 7 bases lying between them. CDR1 is MNHEY and CDR2 is SMNVEV in the germline V gene (reference sequence). The CDR3 covers 12 residues. The CDR3 bases are TGTGCCAGCATCGGGGTCACAGATACGCAGTATTTT. Translation gives CASIGVTDTQYF.

This clonotype came up a few times. The rearrangement uses TRBV5-1 and TRBJ2-5; D tentatively reads TRBD1 or TRBD2 (6 bases each). Germline loops: CDR1 SGHRS, CDR2 YFSETQ. V lost 4 bases and J lost 5, with 15 bases in between. The CDR3 extends over 14 amino acids. The CDR3 DNA follows: TGCGCCAGCAGCATTGGGGGGCCCGTCGAGACCCAGTACTTC. It encodes CASSIGGPVETQYF.

This clonotype has more than one count but fewer than ten. The chain is built from TRBV20-1 and TRBJ1-5, with 7 bases that match TRBD1. The J segment lost 0 bases and the V segment lost 6 bases, leaving 5 bases of the junction unmatched. This CDR3 has 14 residues. Germline V gene lookup returns CDR1 DFQATT and CDR2 SNEGSKA (reference sequence). Here the CDR3 reads CSAQGQASNQPQHF. CDR3 sequence (DNA): TGCAGTGCCCAAGGACAGGCTAGCAATCAGCCCCAGCATTTT.